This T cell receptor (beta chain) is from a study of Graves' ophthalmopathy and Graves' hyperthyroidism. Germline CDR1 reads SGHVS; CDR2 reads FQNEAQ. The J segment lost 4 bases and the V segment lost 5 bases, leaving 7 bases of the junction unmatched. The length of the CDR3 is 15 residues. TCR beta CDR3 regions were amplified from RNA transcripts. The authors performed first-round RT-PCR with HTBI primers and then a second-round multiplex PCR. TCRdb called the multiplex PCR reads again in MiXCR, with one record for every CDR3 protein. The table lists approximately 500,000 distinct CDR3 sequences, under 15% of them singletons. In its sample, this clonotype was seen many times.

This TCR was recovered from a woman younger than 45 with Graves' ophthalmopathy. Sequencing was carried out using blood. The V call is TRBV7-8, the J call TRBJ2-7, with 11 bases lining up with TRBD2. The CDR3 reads CASSPIAGGPYEQYF. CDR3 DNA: TGTGCCAGCAGCCCGATAGCGGGAGGGCCGTACGAGCAGTACTTC.